This T cell receptor beta chain was obtained from a study of T cell responses to AZD1222 COVID-19 vaccine. The wider study: Pooling of second doses given at about 4 or about 12 weeks was done. Broader study findings: Only a handful of AZD1222 recipients tested seropositive at baseline. Donor demographics were predominantly white British with a female majority; clonal diversity may be underestimated. A reported finding is that nearly half of spike-specific TCRs target unmutated variant regions.

In this sample, this clone turned up once. What it recognizes is unknown. Using immunoSEQ multiplex PCR, the repertoire was profiled, and TCRdb retains in-frame clones only, with some absent. The data show about 110,000 clones, with roughly 87% seen just once and approximately 4% held by the top ten. Here the sequenced sample was peripheral blood, taken on day 0 of AZD1222 vaccination. This sequence originates from an adult in good health.

In DNA form, the CDR3 reads TGTGCCAGTAGGCTGACAGGGTCCTACGAGCAGTACTTC. It is translated as CASRLTGSYEQYF. This sequence joins TRBV19 and TRBJ2-7, with 7 bases lining up with TRBD1. This CDR3 region has 13 residues. CDR1 is LNHDA, CDR2 SQIVND, per germline (reference sequence). J was trimmed by 1 base and V by 6 bases; bases with no gene match: 3. The full variable domain, rest sourced from reference TRBV19 and TRBJ2-7, is DGGITQSPKYLFRKEGQNVTLSCEQNLNHDAMYWYRQDPGQGLRLIYYSQIVNDFQKGDIAEGYSVSREKKESFPLTVTSAQKNPTAFYLCASRLTGSYEQYFGPGTRLTVT.